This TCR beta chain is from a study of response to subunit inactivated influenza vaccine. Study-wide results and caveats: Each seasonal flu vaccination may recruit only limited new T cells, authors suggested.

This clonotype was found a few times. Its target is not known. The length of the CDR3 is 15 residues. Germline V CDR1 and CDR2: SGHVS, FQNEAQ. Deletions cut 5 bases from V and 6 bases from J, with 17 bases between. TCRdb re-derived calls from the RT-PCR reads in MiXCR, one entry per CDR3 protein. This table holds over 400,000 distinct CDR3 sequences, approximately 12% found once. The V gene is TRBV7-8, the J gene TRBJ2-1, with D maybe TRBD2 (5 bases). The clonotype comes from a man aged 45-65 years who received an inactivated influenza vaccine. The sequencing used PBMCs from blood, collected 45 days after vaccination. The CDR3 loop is CASSPRAGIGNEQFF. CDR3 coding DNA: TGTGCCAGCAGCCCTCGGGCCGGGATTGGCAATGAGCAGTTCTTC. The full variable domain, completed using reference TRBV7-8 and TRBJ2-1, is GAGVSQSPRYKVAKRGQDVALRCDPISGHVSLFWYQQALGQGPEFLTYFQNEAQLDKSGLPSDRFFAERPEGSVSTLKIQRTQQEDSAVYLCASSPRAGIGNEQFFGPGTRLTVL.